The 10 T cell receptor beta chains below were found in one sample sequenced in a study of a mutant IDH1 vaccine in newly diagnosed glioma. Clones were sequenced by immunoSEQ multiplex PCR, and TCRdb holds only the in-frame ones, with some missing. The data contain some 130,000 clones, around 77% of them seen just once; the ten biggest clones take up 5.5%. Their target antigens are unknown. Documented time point: week 11, during vaccination. Each dose delivered 300 ug of mutant IDH1 20-mer peptide subcutaneously with imiquimod. The material sequenced was PBMCs, taken from a glioma patient whose treatment included an IDH1 peptide vaccine. These receptors came from a man aged 40-49 years with glioma.

CDR3 coding DNA: TGTGCCAGCAGCGCGCGCGTTCGGGCCCAAGAGACCCAGTACTTC. Protein product: CASSARVRAQETQYF. This chain uses TRBV11-2 with TRBJ2-5; no firm D call. The CDR3 is 15 amino acids. In germline, CDR1 is SGHAT, CDR2 FQNNGV. Trimming pared 5 bases from V and 1 base from J, leaving 14 bases between.

The chain combines TRBV2 with TRBJ2-1; 7 bases are shared with TRBD2. CDR3 length equals 19 residues. V trimming: 7 bases; J trimming: 5 bases; junction bases outside the gene matches: 23. Germline lookup yields CDR1 SNHLY and CDR2 FYNNEI. The CDR3 here is CASTQSGPAGSPPNNEQFF. DNA for the CDR3: TGTGCCAGCACCCAGTCCGGTCCAGCGGGATCCCCACCGAACAATGAGCAGTTCTTC.

A single count supports this clone. This chain uses TRBV2 with TRBJ2-7; 7 bases map to TRBD1. The germline CDR1 and CDR2 sequences are SNHLY and FYNNEI. CDR3 length equals 14 residues. V shed 10 bases, J shed 2 bases, and the junction held 11 bases outside the gene matches. CDR3 bases: TGTGCCACCCGGACGAACAGGGGCGCCTACGAGCAGTACTTC. Its translation: CATRTNRGAYEQYF.

This clone showed up just a few times. This chain connects TRBV19 to TRBJ1-1, with TRBD1 as a possible D gene (5 bases). The V and J ends lost 6 bases and 7 bases respectively, with 18 bases between them. Germline CDR1 and CDR2: LNHDA and SQIVND (reference sequence). There are 14 residues in the CDR3. The CDR3 nucleotides are TGTGCCAGTAGAAGTTGGCGCGGGGGTGATGAAGCTTTCTTT. Translating it yields CASRSWRGGDEAFF.

V gene TRBV5-4 combines with J gene TRBJ2-7; 8 nucleotides line up with TRBD2. V lost 0 bases and J lost 6; bases outside the gene matches: 8. This CDR3 has 15 amino acids. Germline-derived CDR1 and CDR2 are SGHNT and YYREEE (reference sequence). CDR3 sequence (DNA): TGTGCCAGCAGCTTGGAATCGGCGGGGGGCGGCGAGCAGTACTTC. As protein: CASSLESAGGGEQYF.

The chain joins TRBV30 to TRBJ1-2, with TRBD1 matching over 9 bases. Trimming cost V 4 bases and J 8 bases; bases outside gene matches: 11. Germline V gene sequence: CDR1 GTSNPN, CDR2 SVGIG (reference sequence). This CDR3 region has 14 residues. The CDR3 region is CAWTLTGGAIGYTF. As DNA, the CDR3 is TGTGCCTGGACCCTAACAGGGGGCGCAATAGGCTACACCTTC.

This sequence joins TRBV7-3 and TRBJ2-5; 9 bases align to TRBD2. CDR1 is SGHTA, CDR2 FQGTGA, per germline. V was clipped by 4 bases and J by 4 bases; unmatched bases: 7. This CDR3 has 15 residues. CDR3 coding DNA: TGTGCCAGCAGCTCCGGGACTAGCCAGAGAGAGACCCAGTACTTC. Its translation: CASSSGTSQRETQYF.

This clone was counted only a few times. The chain recombines TRBV7-9 with TRBJ2-7, with D possibly TRBD2 on 6 matching bases. V gave up 4 bases and J gave up 4 bases, with 14 bases separating them. The CDR3 is 14 amino acids. CDR1 is SEHNR and CDR2 is FQNEAQ in the germline V gene (reference sequence). CDR3 in amino acids: CASSSGTPPYEQYF. The DNA for the CDR3 is TGTGCCAGCAGCTCGGGGACTCCCCCTTACGAGCAGTACTTC. The full variable domain, completed using reference TRBV7-9 and TRBJ2-7, is DTGVSQNPRHKITKRGQNVTFRCDPISEHNRLYWYRQTLGQGPEFLTYFQNEAQLEKSRLLSDRFSAERPKGSFSTLEIQRTEQGDSAMYLCASSSGTPPYEQYFGPGTRLTVT.

In this sample, this clone turned up a few times. The J gene is TRBJ1-5, the V gene TRBV18, with D possibly TRBD1 on 5 matching bases. The CDR3 has 14 residues. The V end lost 3 bases, the J end lost 6 bases, and 12 bases lay between the germline ends. Germline values: CDR1 KGHSH, CDR2 LQKENI. The CDR3 DNA is TGTGCCAGCTCACCCGATGGGGGGATTCAGCCCCAGCATTTT. It translates to CASSPDGGIQPQHF. The variable domain in full, completed from reference TRBV18 and TRBJ1-5, reads NAGVMQNPRHLVRRRGQEARLRCSPMKGHSHVYWYRQLPEEGLKFMVYLQKENIIDESGMPKERFSAEFPKEGPSILRIQQVVRGDSAAYFCASSPDGGIQPQHFGDGTRLSIL.

The chain uses TRBV19 and TRBJ1-4, with D possibly TRBD1 on 5 matching bases. Germline V gene sequence: CDR1 LNHDA, CDR2 SQIVND (reference sequence). The CDR3 is 15 residues long. Trimming stripped 5 bases from V and 8 bases from J, with 18 bases between. Written as DNA, the CDR3 is TGTGCCAGTAGTCCCCCGGGACGTAGCGACGAAAAACTGTTTTTT. It codes for CASSPPGRSDEKLFF.